This T cell receptor beta chain is from a study of CD4 T cells in relation to SARS-CoV-2 and coronaviruses. Notes on the study in general: SARS-CoV-2-driven expansion was significantly weaker in crossreactive than monoreactive clones.

Using immunoSEQ multiplex PCR, the repertoire was profiled, and TCRdb retains in-frame clones only, with some absent. The sample lists 35,000 to 45,000 clones, nearly 85% occurring once. Cryopreserved PBMCs were CD4-enriched, then split into naive and memory cells. Naive or memory CD4+ cells were cultured 1:1 with T cell-depleted PBMCs plus CEF. Per the germline V gene, CDR1 is ENHRY and CDR2 is SYGVKD. V trimming: 2 bases; J trimming: 6 bases; junction bases outside the gene matches: 3. This CDR3 has 14 amino acids. Note on this clone: The antigen is unknown.

Sequences were obtained from naive CD4+ T cells from PBMCs, cultured in vitro. The sample's subset: naive CD4+ T cells isolated by negative enrichment. This receptor was taken from an adult with COVID-19. This chain joins TRBV10-3 and TRBJ2-2; the match to TRBD1 covers 7 bases. The CDR3 protein is CAISEAGGAGELFF. CDR3 coding DNA: TGTGCCATCAGTGAGGCAGGGGGAGCCGGGGAGCTGTTTTTT.